A selection of T cell receptor beta chains follows, all from one sample in a study of persistence of HIV-infected CD4 T cells. Their target antigens are unknown. TCRdb's copy holds only in-frame clones and misses some; the assay was immunoSEQ multiplex PCR. This repertoire shows approximately 18,000 clones, about 60% found once; its top ten account for around 2%. This material consisted of CD4+ T cells sorted from PBMCs after roughly 18-hour stimulation, taken from a patient who received antiretroviral therapy. Receptors were obtained from an adult woman with HIV who was CMV-seropositive. The CDR3 runs from the conserved cysteine through the conserved F or W. A D gene is named only where the DNA matches it firmly. Clone size is given for some rows only: seen once, a few or many times, or a class if the clone is expanded.

d_gene | abundance | j_gene | v_gene | CDR3nt | CDR3aa
. | . | TRBJ2-1 | TRBV5-1 | TGCGCCAGCAGCCCGGACTGGACCTCCTACAATGAGCAGTTCTTC | CASSPDWTSYNEQFF
. | . | TRBJ2-3 | TRBV5-1 | TGCGCCAGCAGCTTCATAGGGCCCAGCACAGATACGCAGTATTTT | CASSFIGPSTDTQYF
. | . | TRBJ1-5 | TRBV7-9 | TGTGCCAGCAGCTTAGCAGGGGACCATCAGCCCCAGCATTTT | CASSLAGDHQPQHF
TRBD1 | once | TRBJ1-6 | TRBV4-1 | TGCGCCAGCAGCCAAATGTCATGGACAGGGTCCTCACCCCTCCACTTT | CASSQMSWTGSSPLHF
. | . | TRBJ1-1 | TRBV10-1 | TGCGCCAGCAGTGAGTCGCCGGAACCGAACACTGAAGCTTTCTTT | CASSESPEPNTEAFF
TRBD2 | . | TRBJ2-4 | TRBV7-8 | TGTGCCAGCAGCCTACCACTAGCGGGGCAAAACATTCAGTACTTC | CASSLPLAGQNIQYF
TRBD2 | . | TRBJ2-1 | TRBV19 | TGTGCCAGTAGTATGGGGGGGTTTTACTCCTACAATGAGCAGTTCTTC | CASSMGGFYSYNEQFF
. | . | TRBJ1-3 | TRBV2 | TGTGCCAGCAGTGGTACAGGAGGAAACACCATATATTTT | CASSGTGGNTIYF
. | once | TRBJ2-2 | TRBV5-6 | TGTGCCAGCAGTTTGTCCGTTTACAGAGGGCTGAACACCGGGGAGCTGTTTTTT | CASSLSVYRGLNTGELFF
TRBD2 | once | TRBJ2-2 | TRBV5-8 | TGTGCCAGCAGTGATACGGGACTAGCGGGGGGCTACACCGGGGAGCTGTTTTTT | CASSDTGLAGGYTGELFF
. | . | TRBJ1-4 | TRBV6-6 | TGTGCCAGCAGTGCCGGGAGAACTAATGAAAAACTGTTTTTT | CASSAGRTNEKLFF
. | . | TRBJ2-5 | TRBV5-8 | TGTGCCAGCAGCCTCCCGAGAGGGCGGCAGGAGACCCAGTACTTC | CASSLPRGRQETQYF
. | few | TRBJ1-6 | TRBV30 | TGTGCCTGTAACAGGGTGGCCAATTCACCCCTCCACTTT | CACNRVANSPLHF
TRBD1 | . | TRBJ1-1 | TRBV5-1 | TGCGCCAGCAGCTCGCAGGGGGCCGGCACTGAAGCTTTCTTT | CASSSQGAGTEAFF
. | . | TRBJ1-6 | TRBV28 | TGTGCCAGCAGATCCCCCGCCCCGGGACACCTTAATTCACCCCTCCACTTT | CASRSPAPGHLNSPLHF
TRBD1 | . | TRBJ1-2 | TRBV4-1 | TGCGCCAGCAGCCAAACAGGGGGCGGGGGCTACACCTTC | CASSQTGGGGYTF
. | . | TRBJ1-5 | TRBV5-1 | TGCGCCAGCAGCAAGGACGGAGAAAGCAATCAGCCCCAGCATTTT | CASSKDGESNQPQHF
. | once | TRBJ1-5 | TRBV5-1 | TGCGCCAGCAGCTTGAGCGGCGCGGGTCGCAATCAGCCCCAGCATTTT | CASSLSGAGRNQPQHF
TRBD1 | . | TRBJ1-1 | TRBV30 | TGTGCCTGGAGTGGGACAGGGGGCAGGCGAAACACTGAAGCTTTCTTT | CAWSGTGGRRNTEAFF
. | . | TRBJ2-7 | TRBV4-1 | TGCGCCAGCAGCCAAGAGAACAGAGACTACGAGCAGTACTTC | CASSQENRDYEQYF
. | . | TRBJ2-2 | TRBV9 | TGTGCCAGCAGCGTAGGAGTGAACACCGGGGAGCTGTTTTTT | CASSVGVNTGELFF
TRBD1 | few | TRBJ1-5 | TRBV30 | TGTGCCTGGTCTAACAGGGGGCGCCAGCCCCAGCATTTT | CAWSNRGRQPQHF
TRBD1 | . | TRBJ1-1 | TRBV5-1 | TGCGCCAGCAGCTTGGCGACAGGGGTGGTGGCTGAAGCTTTCTTT | CASSLATGVVAEAFF
TRBD1 | . | TRBJ2-7 | TRBV13 | TGTGCCAGCAGAGAGGCCGGGACAGGGGTCCACGAGCAGTACTTC | CASREAGTGVHEQYF
. | . | TRBJ2-1 | TRBV3-1/TRBV3-2 | TGTGCCAGCAGCCAAATCGTAGGGTTTGAGCAGTTCTTC | CASSQIVGFEQFF
. | once | TRBJ1-6 | TRBV28 | TGTGCCAGCAGACCAACAGGGAGCTCCTATAATTCACCCCTCCACTTT | CASRPTGSSYNSPLHF
TRBD1 | . | TRBJ2-3 | TRBV9 | TGTGCCAGCAGCGCACCGACAGGGCCTAGCACAGATACGCAGTATTTT | CASSAPTGPSTDTQYF
. | . | TRBJ2-3 | TRBV7-9 | TGTGCCAGCACCCGGGAAGGGGATACGCAGTATTTT | CASTREGDTQYF
TRBD1 | once | TRBJ2-7 | TRBV19 | TGTGCCAGTAGTATCTCGGACAGGTTCGGCCACGAGCAGTACTTC | CASSISDRFGHEQYF
TRBD1 | medium-sized | TRBJ2-1 | TRBV5-8 | TGTGCCAGCAGCATCGGACAGGGGCGTGAGCAGTTCTTC | CASSIGQGREQFF
TRBD1 | . | TRBJ1-2 | TRBV7-6 | TGTGCCAGCAGCTCCGGACAGGGCTATGGCTACACCTTC | CASSSGQGYGYTF
. | . | TRBJ1-2 | TRBV9 | TGTGCCAGCAGCGTAGTGGGCGGAGGCTACACCTTC | CASSVVGGGYTF